The 19 T cell receptor beta chains presented below share a single source sample, sequenced in a study of vaccination and CD4 T cells after COVID-19. The treatment was: roughly 11-day PBMC culture with coronavirus spike peptide pools or control peptides (ViraFEST assay). These TCRs' antigens remain unknown. Once obtained from cultured CD4+ T cells, the DNA was sequenced using the Oncomine TCR Beta short-read assay. MiXCR was run by TCRdb on the PCR reads, yielding one entry per CDR3 protein. Here the sample spans about 20,000 distinct CDR3 sequences, around 50% being singletons. The specimen was CD4+ T cells from blood, cultured in vitro. These receptors were collected from a human donor who had recovered from COVID-19.

There are a few counts of this clonotype. The V and J genes are TRBV12-3 or TRBV12-4 and TRBJ1-1, with TRBD1 matching over 8 bases. This CDR3 spans 13 amino acids. The ends lost 7 bases at V and 3 bases at J; junction bases unmatched: 4. The CDR3, as DNA: TGTGCCAGCAACGGACAGGGTGACACTGAAGCTTTCTTT. Its translation: CASNGQGDTEAFF.

This clonotype has only a few counts. The chain has TRBV6-1 and TRBJ2-7; perhaps D is TRBD1 or TRBD2 (6 bases each). The CDR3 consists of 14 residues. Germline V gene sequence: CDR1 MNHNS, CDR2 SASEGT. V was pared by 6 bases and J by 1 base, with 13 bases between. The DNA for the CDR3 is TGTGCCAGCAGCGGGGGCGTCTCATCCTACGAGCAGTACTTC. Amino acid sequence: CASSGGVSSYEQYF.

This sequence joins TRBV27 and TRBJ1-5; 7 bases are shared with TRBD1. After removal of 5 bases from V and 0 bases from J, the junction contained 13 bases not matched to a gene. The CDR3 extends over 18 amino acids. The germline gives CDR1 MNHEY, CDR2 SMNVEV (reference sequence). The CDR3 here is CASSIRRPTGYSNQPQHF. The CDR3 bases are TGTGCCAGCAGTATCCGTCGACCGACAGGGTATAGCAATCAGCCCCAGCATTTT.

This chain connects TRBV29-1 to TRBJ1-2; 8 positions agree with TRBD1. CDR1 is SQVTM and CDR2 is ANQGSEA in the germline V gene. There are 11 residues in the CDR3. The V segment lost 6 bases and the J segment 12 bases; nucleotides outside the gene matches: 9. The chain's CDR3 is CSVDRADFHTF. CDR3 nucleotides: TGCAGCGTGGACAGGGCGGATTTTCACACCTTC.

This chain connects TRBV5-1 to TRBJ2-1; 11 nucleotides line up with TRBD1. Germline V gene lookup returns CDR1 SGHRS and CDR2 YFSETQ. There are 15 residues in the CDR3. Trimming removed 3 bases from V and 9 bases from J; junction bases left unmatched: 8. The CDR3 bases are TGCGCCAGCAGCTGGAAGGGACAGGGGGACAGTGAGCAGTTCTTC. This codes for CASSWKGQGDSEQFF.

The count of this clonotype is one. This rearrangement joins TRBV19 to TRBJ2-5, with a tentative D call TRBD2 (6 bases). Germline V lookup: CDR1 LNHDA, CDR2 SQIVND (reference sequence). The CDR3 runs to 15 residues. Trimming shortened V by 3 bases and J by 1 base, and 12 bases separated the two germline ends. CDR3 DNA sequence: TGTGCCAGTAGTATTCGCGGGACCCGCCAAGAGACCCAGTACTTC. Protein: CASSIRGTRQETQYF.

In this sample, this clonotype turned up a few times. The chain is built from TRBV7-6 and TRBJ2-3; D perhaps matches TRBD1 (6 bases). In germline, CDR1 is SGHVS, CDR2 FNYEAQ. The CDR3 loop spans 16 amino acids. V was shortened by 5 bases and J by 0 bases, with 15 bases between the two germline ends. CDR3 residues: CASSLIGQPSTDTQYF. CDR3 in DNA: TGTGCCAGCAGCCTTATTGGACAGCCGAGCACAGATACGCAGTATTTT. Full variable domain (missing parts from reference TRBV7-6 and TRBJ2-3): GAGVSQSPRYKVTKRGQDVALRCDPISGHVSLYWYRQALGQGPEFLTYFNYEAQQDKSGLPNDRFSAERPEGSISTLTIQRTEQRDSAMYRCASSLIGQPSTDTQYFGPGTRLTVL.

V usage is TRBV24-1 and J usage is TRBJ2-1; 8 bases match TRBD2. The CDR3 length is 17 residues. V was clipped by 5 bases and J by 3 bases; unmatched bases: 11. The germline V gene encodes CDR1 KGHDR and CDR2 SFDVKD. CDR3 nucleotides: TGTGCCACCAGTGTCTCGACTAGCGCGTATGGCTACAATGAGCAGTTCTTC. Translating it yields CATSVSTSAYGYNEQFF.

This clonotype was counted only a few times. This chain joins TRBV28 and TRBJ1-2, with D perhaps TRBD1 (5 bases). CDR1 is MDHEN and CDR2 is SYDVKM in the germline V gene. V was clipped by 5 bases and J by 6 bases, with 16 bases between them. The CDR3 is made up of 14 amino acids. The CDR3 coding sequence is TGTGCCAGCAGTCCCCCCGGTGGGGCTGATGGCTACACCTTC. It translates to CASSPPGGADGYTF.

This chain joins TRBV20-1 and TRBJ2-7; 11 bases line up with TRBD1. Germline trimming cut 6 bases from V and 3 bases from J; bases unmatched to any gene: 10. The CDR3 covers 15 residues. Looked up from germline, CDR1 is DFQATT and CDR2 is SNEGSKA (reference sequence). The chain's CDR3 is CSAPRWDRGYYEQYF. For the CDR3, the DNA is TGCAGTGCGCCCCGGTGGGACAGGGGGTACTACGAGCAGTACTTC.

The DNA of the CDR3 is TGTGCCAGCACCCTGACAGGGGGCTCCTACGAGCAGTACTTC. Its translation is CASTLTGGSYEQYF. This chain connects TRBV27 to TRBJ2-7, with 9 bases identical to TRBD1. V lost 7 bases and J lost 0; bases outside the gene matches: 4. Germline V CDR1 and CDR2: MNHEY, SMNVEV (reference sequence). The CDR3 is 14 amino acids.

The gene calls are TRBV28 and TRBJ1-5; D is ambiguous. Germline V lookup: CDR1 MDHEN, CDR2 SYDVKM. This CDR3 region has 14 residues. Trimming took off 5 bases at V and 9 bases at J, with 17 bases between the two ends. CDR3 nucleotide sequence: TGTGCCAGCAGTCCCTTGGCCCTATCCGTGCCCCAGCATTTT. Translation: CASSPLALSVPQHF.

This clonotype was counted between two and nine times. The rearrangement links TRBV6-1 to TRBJ1-5, with no clear D. V lost 7 bases, J lost 0 bases, and 16 bases lay in between. This CDR3 has 16 residues. CDR1 is MNHNS and CDR2 is SASEGT in the germline V gene. The CDR3 DNA reads TGTGCCAGCAATGGCCCGGCATACTATAGCAATCAGCCCCAGCATTTT. Its protein product is CASNGPAYYSNQPQHF.

The chain employs TRBV18 and TRBJ1-1, with D uncertain. The ends were cut back, 0 bases at V and 1 base at J, with 6 bases in the middle. The CDR3 runs 14 residues. CDR1 KGHSH and CDR2 LQKENI come from the germline V gene. The CDR3: CASSPPGGNTEAFF. CDR3 bases: TGTGCCAGCTCACCACCGGGCGGGAACACTGAAGCTTTCTTT. The full variable domain, in which reference TRBV18 and TRBJ1-1 provide the parts outside the CDR3, is NAGVMQNPRHLVRRRGQEARLRCSPMKGHSHVYWYRQLPEEGLKFMVYLQKENIIDESGMPKERFSAEFPKEGPSILRIQQVVRGDSAAYFCASSPPGGNTEAFFGQGTRLTVV.

This clonotype was detected only a few times. The CDR3 bases are TGTGCCAGCAGCCCGAGGGACAGGAATGGCTACACCTTC. This sequence encodes CASSPRDRNGYTF. This chain joins TRBV5-4 and TRBJ1-2; 8 bases map to TRBD1. This CDR3 is built from 13 residues. From germline, CDR1 is SGHNT and CDR2 YYREEE (reference sequence). V was pared by 4 bases and J by 6 bases, with 5 bases of the junction left unmatched.

This clonotype is medium-sized by share. The rearrangement joins TRBV7-3 to TRBJ1-2; 8 positions match TRBD1. The CDR3 has 14 amino acids. Per germline, CDR1 SGHTA and CDR2 FQGTGA. The trim removed 5 bases at V and 6 bases at J, leaving 8 bases unmatched. CDR3: CASSNRQGRDGYTF. The CDR3 bases are TGTGCCAGCAGCAATAGACAGGGGCGAGATGGCTACACCTTC.

This clonotype was detected a few times. The rearrangement links TRBV6-1 to TRBJ2-7; 11 bases align to TRBD2. Germline loops: CDR1 MNHNS, CDR2 SASEGT. This CDR3 comprises 13 residues. V gave up 10 bases and J gave up 2 bases; unmatched junction bases: 4. The DNA for the CDR3 is TGTGCCACCGCTAGCGGGAGGACCTACGAGCAGTACTTC. Its translation is CATASGRTYEQYF.

A single count supports this clonotype. The chain is built from TRBV6-1 and TRBJ2-5; 11 positions match TRBD2. This CDR3 spans 13 amino acids. The V gene's germline CDR1 is MNHNS and CDR2 SASEGT. The CDR3 protein is CAGSTSGTKTQYF. In nucleotides, the CDR3 is TGTGCAGGATCGACTAGCGGGACGAAGACCCAGTACTTC.

This sequence joins TRBV7-8 and TRBJ1-2, with unresolved D. Germline CDR1 and CDR2: SGHVS and FQNEAQ. V dropped 0 bases and J dropped 4 bases, with 15 bases sitting between them. The CDR3 is made up of 16 amino acids. The CDR3 nucleotides are TGTGCCAGCAGCTTAGCGGGAACCCGCGTCGGCTATGGCTACACCTTC. Residues: CASSLAGTRVGYGYTF. The full variable domain, rest sourced from reference TRBV7-8 and TRBJ1-2, is GAGVSQSPRYKVAKRGQDVALRCDPISGHVSLFWYQQALGQGPEFLTYFQNEAQLDKSGLPSDRFFAERPEGSVSTLKIQRTQQEDSAVYLCASSLAGTRVGYGYTFGSGTRLTVV.